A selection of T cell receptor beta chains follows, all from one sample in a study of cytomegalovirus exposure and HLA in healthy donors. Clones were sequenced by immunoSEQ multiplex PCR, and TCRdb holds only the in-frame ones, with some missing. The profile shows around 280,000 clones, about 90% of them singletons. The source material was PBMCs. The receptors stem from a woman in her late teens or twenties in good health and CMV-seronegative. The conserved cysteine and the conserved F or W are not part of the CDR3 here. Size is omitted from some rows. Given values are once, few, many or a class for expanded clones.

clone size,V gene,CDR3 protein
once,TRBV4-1,ASSQVTGAGANVLT
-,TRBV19,ASSIQGVGYEQY
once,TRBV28,ASTSGAKNIQY
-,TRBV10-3,AISDPGQGRQEKLF
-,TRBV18,ASSPAFNTEAF
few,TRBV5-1,ASSVVRPGQVAYEQY
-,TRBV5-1,ASSRDTQYEQY
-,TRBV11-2,ASSLDSWQGGSPLH
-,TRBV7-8,ASSDGVQETQY
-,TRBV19,ASRSSQTGWNEQF
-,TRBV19,ASSMTGTNYGYT
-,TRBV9,ASSANRDNNYGYT
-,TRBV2,ASSEDEERETQY
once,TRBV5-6,ASRTRTGQISGNTIY
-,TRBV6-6,ASSLAGTTDTQY
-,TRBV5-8,ASSLGRGNFIYEQY
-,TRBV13,ASSPSGGGTDTQY
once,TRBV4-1,ASSQAYGENTEAF
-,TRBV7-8,ASSLQQAPNSPLH
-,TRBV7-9,ASSWETYEQY
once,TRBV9,ASSVGGSGGDEQF
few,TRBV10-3,AISGGSQAKNIQY
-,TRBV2,ATQGDVENTIY
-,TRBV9,ASSPRDQTGYGYT
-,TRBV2,ASSEAGSHYGYT
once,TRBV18,ASSASQDRMAQY
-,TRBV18,ASSPPYREEQY
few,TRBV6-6,ASTGGSGANVLT
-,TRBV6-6,ASSWPGGEQY
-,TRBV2,ASSDPPYGEQF
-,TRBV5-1,ASSLNRGGYT
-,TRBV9,ASSPPQGRQQQY
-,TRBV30,AWSGPGTLYEQY
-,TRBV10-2,ASITANTGELF
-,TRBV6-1,ASSSAAWSDEQY
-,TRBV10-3,AISAPGQGANVLT
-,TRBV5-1,ASSSSGGAWTGELF
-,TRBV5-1,ASSSDSTYEQY